The 27 T cell receptor beta chains in this list originate from one sample, sequenced in a study of blood T cell repertoires in COVID-19. Generated by immunoSEQ multiplex PCR, the TCRdb table keeps only in-frame clones and is missing some. The repertoire consists of 45,000 to 70,000 clones, with 75% to 90% occurring once and the leading ten covering under 25%. Sequences were obtained from peripheral blood. The receptors originated from a woman of 80 years or more with COVID-19, enrolled during active disease.

The chain uses TRBV27 and TRBJ2-4; 7 bases are a match to TRBD1. The germline gives CDR1 MNHEY, CDR2 SMNVEV (reference sequence). J lost 5 bases, V lost 1 base, and 2 bases had no gene match. The CDR3 sequence is 14 residues long. CDR3 nucleotide sequence: TGTGCCAGCAGTTTATGGGGACAGCAAAACATTCAGTACTTC. This codes for CASSLWGQQNIQYF.

CDR3 in amino acids: CASSSLAIQETQYF. The DNA of the CDR3 is TGTGCCAGCAGTTCCCTAGCAATCCAAGAGACCCAGTACTTC. The chain joins TRBV5-4 to TRBJ2-5; possible D gene TRBD2, 5 bases. Germline V gives CDR1 SGHNT, CDR2 YYREEE (reference sequence). Trimming pared 5 bases from V and 1 base from J, leaving 12 bases between. This CDR3 comprises 14 residues.

The genes are TRBV9 and TRBJ2-3, with TRBD1 as a possible D gene (6 bases). This CDR3 comprises 13 residues. Trimming took 7 bases from V and 3 from J, leaving 12 bases between them. The germline gives CDR1 SGDLS, CDR2 YYNGEE. CDR3 protein: CASGKGGTDTQYF. CDR3 DNA sequence: TGTGCCAGCGGGAAAGGGGGTACAGATACGCAGTATTTT.

The chain has TRBV2 and TRBJ2-7; 7 bases map to TRBD1. With V trimmed by 6 bases and J by 6 bases, 14 bases remained unmatched. The CDR3 length is 15 residues. Germline CDR1 reads SNHLY; CDR2 reads FYNNEI. The CDR3 DNA is TGTGCCAGCAGGGGAACGACAGGGCTCTTTGGCGAGCAGTACTTC. Encoded protein: CASRGTTGLFGEQYF.

The chain is built from TRBV11-2 and TRBJ2-7; 12 bases map to TRBD2. The V segment lost 0 bases and the J segment 3 bases; nucleotides outside the gene matches: 15. The CDR3 totals 20 residues. Germline V gives CDR1 SGHAT, CDR2 FQNNGV. Here the CDR3 reads CASSLDPSGGAHSKYYEQYF. The CDR3 bases are TGTGCCAGCAGCTTAGATCCTAGCGGGGGGGCTCACTCCAAGTACTACGAGCAGTACTTC.

The J gene is TRBJ2-7, the V gene TRBV3-1 (or the pseudogene TRBV3-2); 7 positions match TRBD1. Unmatched junction bases numbered 8, after V lost 5 bases and J lost 4 bases. The CDR3 sequence is 14 residues long. The germline V gene encodes CDR1 LGHDT and CDR2 YNNKEL (reference sequence). DNA for the CDR3: TGTGCCAGCAGCTCCCCGGGACAGCAGTACGAGCAGTACTTC. This gives the protein CASSSPGQQYEQYF.

V usage is TRBV3-1 (or the pseudogene TRBV3-2) and J usage is TRBJ2-5; D perhaps matches TRBD2 (6 bases). The CDR3 runs to 14 residues. V was trimmed by 3 bases and J by 5 bases, leaving 13 bases between them. The germline V gene encodes CDR1 LGHDT and CDR2 YNNKEL (reference sequence). This CDR3 reads CASSHRGAGETQYF. The CDR3 region has the DNA TGTGCCAGCAGCCATAGAGGGGCGGGGGAGACCCAGTACTTC.

The chain has TRBV6-1 and TRBJ2-2; TRBD1 matches at 7 bases. Germline-derived CDR1 and CDR2 are MNHNS and SASEGT. After removal of 2 bases from V and 5 bases from J, the junction contained 5 bases not matched to a gene. The CDR3 totals 15 residues. The DNA for the CDR3 is TGTGCCAGCAGTGAAAAGGGGGCTGGGACCGGGGAGCTGTTTTTT. Translated: CASSEKGAGTGELFF.

This chain links TRBV2 with TRBJ1-5, with D possibly matching TRBD1 (6 bases). The V end lost 7 bases, the J end lost 3 bases, and 10 bases lay between the germline ends. CDR1 is SNHLY, CDR2 FYNNEI, per germline. The CDR3 extends over 13 amino acids. CDR3 region: CASKGQINQPQHF. In DNA, the CDR3 is TGTGCCAGCAAAGGACAGATCAATCAGCCCCAGCATTTT.

The rearrangement links TRBV6-1 to TRBJ1-1, with 9 bases identical to TRBD1. The CDR3 sequence is 18 residues long. Trimming removed 4 bases from V and 4 bases from J; junction bases left unmatched: 16. Germline V gives CDR1 MNHNS, CDR2 SASEGT. CDR3 in amino acids: CASSGGLNRGRLGTEAFF. The CDR3 DNA reads as TGTGCCAGCAGTGGGGGATTAAACAGGGGGCGTTTAGGCACTGAAGCTTTCTTT.

By frequency in the sample, this clone is medium-sized. This chain connects TRBV19 to TRBJ1-5; maybe TRBD1 (5 bases). Trimming shortened V by 6 bases and J by 6 bases, and 18 bases separated the two germline ends. Germline V gives CDR1 LNHDA, CDR2 SQIVND (reference sequence). The CDR3 extends over 15 amino acids. CDR3 nucleotides: TGTGCCAGTAGGGGCCCACAAGGGGAGGGTCAGCCCCAGCATTTT. Its protein product is CASRGPQGEGQPQHF. Variable domain in full (rest from reference TRBV19 and TRBJ1-5): DGGITQSPKYLFRKEGQNVTLSCEQNLNHDAMYWYRQDPGQGLRLIYYSQIVNDFQKGDIAEGYSVSREKKESFPLTVTSAQKNPTAFYLCASRGPQGEGQPQHFGDGTRLSIL.

V is TRBV7-6 and J is TRBJ1-6; tentatively, D is TRBD1 (6 bases). This CDR3 has 15 residues. Trimming cost V 5 bases and J 10 bases, with 18 bases left between them. Germline CDR1 and CDR2: SGHVS and FNYEAQ. The DNA of the CDR3 is TGTGCCAGCAGCCCCGGGCGGGCAGGGGTCTCACCCCTCCACTTT. Its translation: CASSPGRAGVSPLHF.

V is TRBV28 and J is TRBJ2-7; perhaps TRBD1 as D (5 bases). The length of the CDR3 is 12 residues. CDR1 is MDHEN, CDR2 SYDVKM, per germline. The V and J ends lost 4 bases and 3 bases respectively, with 7 bases between them. The CDR3 DNA sequence: TGTGCCAGCAGTTCAGGGATCTACGAGCAGTACTTC. Amino acids: CASSSGIYEQYF.

This chain links TRBV9 with TRBJ2-1, with 8 bases aligning to TRBD2. J gave up 10 bases and V 0 bases, and 6 bases lay outside the gene matches. The germline V gene has CDR1 SGDLS and CDR2 YYNGEE. The CDR3 runs 14 residues. The CDR3 bases are TGTGCCAGCAGCGTAGGATCGGGGGGGCGAGAGCAGTTCTTC. Translating it yields CASSVGSGGREQFF. The complete variable domain, with remaining parts taken from reference TRBV9 and TRBJ2-1, reads DSGVTQTPKHLITATGQRVTLRCSPRSGDLSVYWYQQSLDQGLQFLIQYYNGEERAKGNILERFSAQQFPDLHSELNLSSLELGDSALYFCASSVGSGGREQFFGPGTRLTVL.

The chain joins TRBV5-6 to TRBJ2-2; the D gene is possibly TRBD1 (6 bases). Germline V gives CDR1 SGHDT, CDR2 YYEEEE. The V gene lost 1 base and the J gene lost 3 bases, with 10 bases spanning the gap. CDR3 length equals 15 residues. CDR3 DNA sequence: TGTGCCAGCAGCTTGAGGGGGTCGGACACCGGGGAGCTGTTTTTT. Translated: CASSLRGSDTGELFF.

The J gene is TRBJ2-6, the V gene TRBV5-1, with a possible D match to TRBD2 (7 bases). The CDR3 runs to 18 residues. Trimming left V 1 base short and J 0 bases short, with 14 bases between. Germline CDR1 is SGHRS and CDR2 is YFSETQ. Here the CDR3 reads CASSLWGGRSSGANVLTF. The CDR3 coding sequence is TGCGCCAGCAGCTTGTGGGGGGGGCGCAGCTCTGGGGCCAACGTCCTGACTTTC. The full variable domain, rest sourced from reference TRBV5-1 and TRBJ2-6, is KAGVTQTPRYLIKTRGQQVTLSCSPISGHRSVSWYQQTPGQGLQFLFEYFSETQRNKGNFPGRFSGRQFSNSRSEMNVSTLELGDSALYLCASSLWGGRSSGANVLTFGAGSRLTVL.

The chain couples TRBV9 to TRBJ2-7; the D gene is possibly TRBD1 (5 bases). The CDR3 has 14 amino acids. Germline loops: CDR1 SGDLS, CDR2 YYNGEE. V lost 2 bases, J lost 3 bases, and 12 bases lay in between. The CDR3 DNA is TGTGCCAGCAGCGTTGGGGCAGGGATCTACGAGCAGTACTTC. Residues: CASSVGAGIYEQYF.

V is TRBV19 and J is TRBJ2-3; 7 nucleotides line up with TRBD1. V shed 1 base, J shed 2 bases, and the junction held 3 bases outside the gene matches. This CDR3 spans 15 amino acids. Germline CDR1 is LNHDA and CDR2 is SQIVND (reference sequence). CDR3 nucleotide sequence: TGTGCCAGTAGTATAGGACAGGGACCCACAGATACGCAGTATTTT. It encodes CASSIGQGPTDTQYF.

The V and J genes are TRBV5-5 and TRBJ1-1; 8 positions match TRBD1. The CDR3 sequence is 15 residues long. The V gene end was trimmed by 1 base and the J gene end by 1 base; junction bases not matched to a gene: 3. Germline-derived CDR1 and CDR2 are SGHKS and YYEKEE (reference sequence). The CDR3 DNA is TGTGCCAGCAGCTTGTCAGGACAGGGGAACACTGAAGCTTTCTTT. This sequence encodes CASSLSGQGNTEAFF.

This chain connects TRBV7-2 to TRBJ1-5; 7 positions agree with TRBD1. Trimming took 2 bases from V and 6 from J; bases not matched to a gene: 1. The germline gives CDR1 SGHTA, CDR2 FQGNSA. CDR3 size: 13 residues. The CDR3 sequence: CASSLTGVQPQHF. The CDR3 nucleotides read TGTGCCAGCAGCTTAACAGGGGTTCAGCCCCAGCATTTT.

J is TRBJ2-7 and V is TRBV2; TRBD1 aligns across 7 bases. V dropped 7 bases and J dropped 3; count of bases not matched to a gene: 9. This CDR3 is 14 amino acids long. Looked up from germline, CDR1 is SNHLY and CDR2 is FYNNEI. This CDR3 reads CASTEGAGIYEQYF. CDR3 coding DNA: TGTGCCAGCACCGAGGGGGCAGGGATCTACGAGCAGTACTTC.

The V and J genes are TRBV12-3 or TRBV12-4 and TRBJ2-1; D not resolved. V was pared by 1 base and J by 7 bases, with 8 bases between. CDR3 length: 13 amino acids. The CDR3 nucleotides read TGTGCCAGCAGTTTAGGGCTGTTTAATGAGCAGTTCTTC. Residues: CASSLGLFNEQFF.

The chain recombines TRBV7-2 with TRBJ1-5; the match to TRBD1 covers 7 bases. Germline V lookup: CDR1 SGHTA, CDR2 FQGNSA. V shed 2 bases, J shed 7 bases, and the junction held 5 bases outside the gene matches. The CDR3 spans 14 residues. This CDR3 is CASSLIGGAQPQHF. Here the CDR3 DNA reads TGTGCCAGCAGCTTAATAGGGGGCGCGCAGCCCCAGCATTTT.

This clone was detected a few times. The chain has TRBV4-1 and TRBJ1-2; D unclear. The germline gives CDR1 MGHRA, CDR2 YSYEKL. The V and J ends lost 8 bases and 8 bases respectively, with 9 bases between them. The CDR3 is 10 amino acids. The CDR3 loop reads CASPTQGYTF. For the CDR3, the DNA is TGCGCCAGCCCCACCCAGGGCTACACCTTC.

This chain joins TRBV12-3 or TRBV12-4 and TRBJ2-1; 9 bases map to TRBD1. With 5 bases clipped from V and 5 bases from J, the junction kept 1 base outside the gene matches. This CDR3 comprises 13 residues. The CDR3 loop reads CASSRTGDNEQFF. CDR3 DNA sequence: TGTGCCAGCAGTCGGACAGGGGACAATGAGCAGTTCTTC.

The CDR3 region is CAISESKGQYQETQYF. CDR3 DNA sequence: TGTGCCATCAGTGAGTCGAAGGGACAATACCAAGAGACCCAGTACTTC. This rearrangement joins TRBV10-3 to TRBJ2-5; TRBD1 is a possible D gene (6 bases). CDR1 ENHRY and CDR2 SYGVKD come from the germline V gene. V gave up 0 bases and J gave up 0 bases, with 11 bases separating them. The CDR3 loop spans 16 amino acids.

This chain joins TRBV2 and TRBJ1-6, with a tentative D call TRBD1 (5 bases). The germline V gene has CDR1 SNHLY and CDR2 FYNNEI. CDR3 length equals 15 residues. The V gene lost 3 bases and the J gene lost 2 bases, with 8 bases spanning the gap. CDR3 nucleotides: TGTGCCAGCAGTGAGTCGGGGGCCTATAATTCACCCCTCCACTTT. Protein product: CASSESGAYNSPLHF.